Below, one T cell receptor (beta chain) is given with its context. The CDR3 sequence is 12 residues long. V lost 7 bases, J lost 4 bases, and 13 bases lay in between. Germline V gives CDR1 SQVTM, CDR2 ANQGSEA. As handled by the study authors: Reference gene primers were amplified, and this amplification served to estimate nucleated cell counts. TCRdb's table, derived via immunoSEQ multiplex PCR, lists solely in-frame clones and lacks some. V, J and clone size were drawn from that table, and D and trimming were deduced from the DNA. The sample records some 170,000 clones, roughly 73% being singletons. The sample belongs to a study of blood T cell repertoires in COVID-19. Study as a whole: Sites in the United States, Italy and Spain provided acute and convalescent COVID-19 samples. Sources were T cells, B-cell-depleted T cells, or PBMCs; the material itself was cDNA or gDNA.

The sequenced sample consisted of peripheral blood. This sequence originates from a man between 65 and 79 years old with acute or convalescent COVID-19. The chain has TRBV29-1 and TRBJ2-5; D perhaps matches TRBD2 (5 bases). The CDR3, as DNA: TGCAGCGCGGGGAGACTCCGAGAGACCCAGTACTTC. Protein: CSAGRLRETQYF.